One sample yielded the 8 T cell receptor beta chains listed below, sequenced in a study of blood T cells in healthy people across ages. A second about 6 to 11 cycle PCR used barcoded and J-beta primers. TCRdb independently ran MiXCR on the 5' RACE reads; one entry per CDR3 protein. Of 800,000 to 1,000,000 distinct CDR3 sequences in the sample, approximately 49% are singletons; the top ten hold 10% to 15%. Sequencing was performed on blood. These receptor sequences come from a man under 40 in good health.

The CDR3: CASSFGQASTDTQYF. In DNA form, the CDR3 reads TGTGCCAGCAGCTTTGGACAGGCTTCCACAGATACGCAGTATTTT. This chain connects TRBV5-6 to TRBJ2-3, with 7 bases lining up with TRBD1. Germline-derived CDR1 and CDR2 are SGHDT and YYEEEE. After removal of 2 bases from V and 2 bases from J, the junction contained 5 bases not matched to a gene. CDR3 length equals 15 residues.

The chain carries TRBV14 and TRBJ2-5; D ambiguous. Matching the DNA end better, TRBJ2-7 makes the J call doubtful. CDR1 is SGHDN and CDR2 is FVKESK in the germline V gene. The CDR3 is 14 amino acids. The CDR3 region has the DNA TGTGCCAGCAGCCTCCCGCGGCAGCGAGACGAGCAGTACTTC. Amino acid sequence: CASSLPRQRDEQYF.

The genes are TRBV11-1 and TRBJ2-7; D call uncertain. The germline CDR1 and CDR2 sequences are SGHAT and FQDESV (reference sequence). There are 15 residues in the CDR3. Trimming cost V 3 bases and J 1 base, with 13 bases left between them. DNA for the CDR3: TGTGCCAGCAGCTTCAAGGGTTCAGCGTCCTACGAGCAGTACTTC. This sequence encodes CASSFKGSASYEQYF.

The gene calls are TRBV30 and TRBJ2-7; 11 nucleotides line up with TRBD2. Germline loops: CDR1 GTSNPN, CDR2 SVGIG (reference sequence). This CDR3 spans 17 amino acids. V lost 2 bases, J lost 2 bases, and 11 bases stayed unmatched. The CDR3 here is CAWSTLSPGLAAYEQYF. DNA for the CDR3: TGTGCCTGGAGTACTCTCTCTCCGGGACTAGCGGCCTACGAGCAGTACTTC.

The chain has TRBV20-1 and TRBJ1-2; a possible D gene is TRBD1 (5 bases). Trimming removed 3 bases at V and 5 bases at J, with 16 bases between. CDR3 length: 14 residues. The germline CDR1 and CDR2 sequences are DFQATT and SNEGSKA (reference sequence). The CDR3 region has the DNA TGCAGTGCTAGTCCGGGACCAACGGGTTATGGCTACACCTTC. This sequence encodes CSASPGPTGYGYTF.

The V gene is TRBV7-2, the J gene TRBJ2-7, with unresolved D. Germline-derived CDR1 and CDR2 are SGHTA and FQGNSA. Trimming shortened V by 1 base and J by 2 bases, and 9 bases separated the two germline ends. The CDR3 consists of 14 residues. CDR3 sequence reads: CASSLVIGTYEQYF. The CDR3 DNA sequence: TGTGCCAGCAGCTTAGTAATCGGAACCTACGAGCAGTACTTC.

DNA of the CDR3: TGCAGTGCTATGTCCCTCGCGACGGGGGGGTACGAGCAGTACTTC. The encoded protein is CSAMSLATGGYEQYF. The chain uses TRBV20-1 and TRBJ2-7, with 8 bases identical to TRBD2. The CDR3 spans 15 residues. Germline trimming cut 4 bases from V and 4 bases from J; bases unmatched to any gene: 12. The V gene's germline CDR1 is DFQATT and CDR2 SNEGSKA (reference sequence).

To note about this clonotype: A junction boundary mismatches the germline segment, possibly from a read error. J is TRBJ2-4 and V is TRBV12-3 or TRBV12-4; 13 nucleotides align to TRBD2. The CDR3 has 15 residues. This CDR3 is CTSRTSGTSGKLQYF. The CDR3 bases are TGTACCAGCCGGACCTCCGGGACTAGCGGGAAGTTGCAGTACTTC.